Presented here are 10 T cell receptor beta chains from one specimen sequenced in a study of T cell changes during pregnancy in multiple sclerosis. TCRdb keeps only in-frame clones here, not all; method: immunoSEQ multiplex PCR. The profile shows some 70,000 clones, 91% of them singletons. This material consisted of CD8+ T cells from peripheral blood mononuclear cells, taken before pregnancy. These receptors all come from a female donor with multiple sclerosis, enrolled in a pregnancy study.

The CDR3 reads CASSSGQNYGYTF. Written as DNA, the CDR3 is TGTGCCAGCAGCTCCGGACAGAACTATGGCTACACCTTC. This rearrangement joins TRBV13 to TRBJ1-2, with D possibly being TRBD1 (6 bases). Trimming took off 4 bases at V and 2 bases at J, with 8 bases between the two ends. This CDR3 has 13 residues. In germline, CDR1 is PRHDT, CDR2 FYEKMQ (reference sequence).

The chain couples TRBV6-4 to TRBJ2-3, with 12 bases lining up with TRBD2. The length of the CDR3 is 15 residues. V shed 0 bases, J shed 5 bases, and the junction held 0 bases outside the gene matches. Germline CDR1 and CDR2: MRHNA and SNTAGT. The CDR3: CASSDSTSGGDTQYF. The CDR3 DNA is TGTGCCAGCAGTGACTCGACTAGCGGGGGAGATACGCAGTATTTT.

The V call is TRBV6-1, the J call TRBJ1-1, with D hard to call. Germline V gene lookup returns CDR1 MNHNS and CDR2 SASEGT. V was shortened by 10 bases and J by 5 bases, with 14 bases between the two germline ends. This CDR3 spans 12 amino acids. This CDR3 reads CATDSAGTEAFF. In DNA, the CDR3 is TGTGCCACCGACTCTGCCGGGACTGAAGCTTTCTTT.

This clone was seen a few times. The CDR3 sequence is CASSRGDLWNEQFF. DNA for the CDR3: TGTGCCAGCAGCCGGGGTGATCTCTGGAATGAGCAGTTCTTC. The chain has TRBV27 and TRBJ2-1; D may be TRBD2 (5 bases). CDR3 length equals 14 residues. Germline loops: CDR1 MNHEY, CDR2 SMNVEV (reference sequence). The V end was cut by 6 bases, the J end by 7 bases, with 16 bases between.

V and J are TRBV5-4 and TRBJ2-2; the match to TRBD2 covers 9 bases. The CDR3 spans 15 residues. Germline V gene data show CDR1 as SGHNT and CDR2 as YYREEE (reference sequence). V was clipped by 6 bases and J by 3 bases; unmatched bases: 6. This chain's CDR3 is CASTMGLAHTGELFF. The CDR3 nucleotides read TGTGCCAGCACTATGGGACTAGCCCACACCGGGGAGCTGTTTTTT.

This rearrangement joins TRBV27 to TRBJ1-5, with unresolved D. V lost 2 bases and J lost 5, with 10 bases in between. Germline assignment: CDR1 MNHEY and CDR2 SMNVEV (reference sequence). This CDR3 is built from 14 residues. CDR3: CASSLRQADQPQHF. CDR3 sequence (DNA): TGTGCCAGCAGTTTACGGCAGGCCGATCAGCCCCAGCATTTT.

J is TRBJ2-3 and V is TRBV7-9, with D possibly being TRBD1 (7 bases). V dropped 6 bases and J dropped 3 bases, with 10 bases sitting between them. This CDR3 contains 13 residues. The V gene's germline CDR1 is SEHNR and CDR2 FQNEAQ (reference sequence). This CDR3 is CASSPGGTDTQYF. CDR3 nucleotide sequence: TGTGCCAGCAGTCCAGGGGGGACAGATACGCAGTATTTT. Filled out from reference TRBV7-9 and TRBJ2-3, the complete variable domain reads DTGVSQNPRHKITKRGQNVTFRCDPISEHNRLYWYRQTLGQGPEFLTYFQNEAQLEKSRLLSDRFSAERPKGSFSTLEIQRTEQGDSAMYLCASSPGGTDTQYFGPGTRLTVL.

The chain carries TRBV6-1 and TRBJ1-1; TRBD1 is a possible D gene (6 bases). Trimming removed 7 bases at V and 0 bases at J, with 15 bases between. The germline V gene has CDR1 MNHNS and CDR2 SASEGT. The CDR3 extends over 15 amino acids. The CDR3 nucleotides are TGTGCCAGCACCTTACAGGGATACATGAACACTGAAGCTTTCTTT. This encodes CASTLQGYMNTEAFF.

CDR3 sequence (DNA): TGTGCCAGCAGCTTAGACGGGACAGGGGTCCCCCTCCACTTT. Its translation is CASSLDGTGVPLHF. V and J are TRBV11-2 and TRBJ1-6; 10 nucleotides align to TRBD1. V shed 0 bases, J shed 13 bases, and the junction held 3 bases outside the gene matches. Germline assignment: CDR1 SGHAT and CDR2 FQNNGV. The CDR3 runs to 14 residues.

The chain employs TRBV5-8 and TRBJ1-2; TRBD1 might be the D (6 bases). CDR3 length: 11 amino acids. V gave up 9 bases and J gave up 2 bases, with 8 bases separating them. The germline V gene has CDR1 SGHTS and CDR2 YDEGEE. As DNA, the CDR3 is TGTGCCAACAGGGCAAACTATGGCTACACCTTC. It translates to CANRANYGYTF.